This T cell receptor (beta chain) appears in the sequencing data of a study of blood T cell repertoires in COVID-19. Original data processing: Amplification with reference gene primers provided the estimates of nucleated cell counts. Generated by immunoSEQ multiplex PCR, the TCRdb table keeps only in-frame clones and is missing some. V, J and clone size are those of that table, while D and trimming were read from the DNA. This sample yields roughly 150,000 clones, of which more than 75% are seen a single time; roughly a sixth belongs to the top ten. This clonotype originated in a man in his sixties with active or convalescent COVID-19. The specimen sequenced was peripheral blood.

For the CDR3, the DNA is TGTGCCAGCAGTTCTCAAACAGGGGGCAATCAGCCCCAGCATTTT. It is translated as CASSSQTGGNQPQHF. The rearrangement uses TRBV27 and TRBJ1-5, with 7 bases identical to TRBD1. The CDR3 is 15 residues long. The germline gives CDR1 MNHEY, CDR2 SMNVEV (reference sequence). Trimming took 4 bases from V and 2 from J; bases not matched to a gene: 5.